This T cell receptor beta chain was identified in a study of shared clonotypes between healthy human individuals. Overall study findings and caveats: The authors expected sequencing depth to affect clonotype sharing among donors.

V was trimmed by 6 bases and J by 4 bases, leaving 13 bases between them. From germline, CDR1 is MNHNS and CDR2 SASEGT. The CDR3 spans 14 residues. As concerns this clone: Its antigen is as yet unknown.

The assay was immunoSEQ multiplex PCR, and TCRdb's table has in-frame clones only and misses some. Here the sample spans approximately 2.1 million clones, 85% to 95% being singletons. The sequencing input was naive CD4+ T cells from PBMCs. Described subset: CD45RA+ positively selected. The chain is built from TRBV6-1 and TRBJ1-5; D may be TRBD1 (6 bases). The clonotype comes from a man between 18 and 35 years old in good health. Some clones in this sample may be carry-over from other donors' samples. The CDR3 DNA reads as TGTGCCAGCAGGGGGGCCCCTCTGAATCAGCCCCAGCATTTT. This gives the protein CASRGAPLNQPQHF.